These 23 T cell receptor beta chains originate from one sample sequenced in a study of blood T cell repertoires in COVID-19. Measured with immunoSEQ multiplex PCR; TCRdb has only the in-frame clones, and not every one. The sample has a few hundred thousand clones, 75% to 90% seen once. What was sequenced was peripheral blood. The receptors originated from a man aged 60 to 75 who had recovered from COVID-19.

The chain links TRBV6-4 to TRBJ2-3; D is unclear. Germline CDR1 reads MRHNA; CDR2 reads SNTAGT. Trimming stripped 0 bases from V and 0 bases from J, with 10 bases between. The CDR3 spans 16 residues. CDR3 loop: CASSDSPARSTDTQYF. The CDR3 nucleotides read TGTGCCAGCAGTGACTCTCCAGCGCGTAGCACAGATACGCAGTATTTT.

The V call is TRBV10-3, the J call TRBJ1-2; no clear D. Germline V gene sequence: CDR1 ENHRY, CDR2 SYGVKD. This CDR3 is 13 amino acids long. V lost 10 bases, J lost 4 bases, and 16 bases lay in between. CDR3 amino acids: CATMGTPVYGYTF. For the CDR3, the DNA is TGTGCCACCATGGGCACCCCGGTCTATGGCTACACCTTC.

This chain connects TRBV7-6 to TRBJ2-3; 9 bases agree with TRBD2. Trimming removed 5 bases from V and 0 bases from J; junction bases left unmatched: 3. The CDR3 is 15 amino acids. In germline, CDR1 is SGHVS, CDR2 FNYEAQ. The CDR3 nucleotides read TGTGCCAGCAGCCGTACTAGCGGGAGCACAGATACGCAGTATTTT. This codes for CASSRTSGSTDTQYF.

V usage is TRBV7-2 and J usage is TRBJ1-4; 7 nucleotides line up with TRBD1. CDR3 length equals 15 residues. V dropped 5 bases and J dropped 3; count of bases not matched to a gene: 6. Germline V gene data show CDR1 as SGHTA and CDR2 as FQGNSA. The CDR3 DNA sequence: TGTGCCAGCAGCCAGACCGGGACAGCTAATGAAAAACTGTTTTTT. This gives the protein CASSQTGTANEKLFF. The full variable domain, rest sourced from reference TRBV7-2 and TRBJ1-4, is GAGVSQSPSNKVTEKGKDVELRCDPISGHTALYWYRQSLGQGLEFLIYFQGNSAPDKSGLPSDRFSAERTGGSVSTLTIQRTQQEDSAVYLCASSQTGTANEKLFFGSGTQLSVL.

This clone appeared a single time. The J gene is TRBJ2-6, the V gene TRBV19; D is perhaps TRBD1 (7 bases). Per the germline V gene, CDR1 is LNHDA and CDR2 is SQIVND (reference sequence). The germline V and J ends were trimmed by 0 bases and 1 base, with 10 bases remaining between them. The CDR3 extends over 17 amino acids. CDR3 in DNA: TGTGCCAGTAGTATAGACAGGGGGAGGTCTGGGGCCAACGTCCTGACTTTC. It codes for CASSIDRGRSGANVLTF.

This chain links TRBV19 with TRBJ2-2, with a possible D match to TRBD1 (6 bases). V was pared by 0 bases and J by 0 bases, with 11 bases between. The germline V gene encodes CDR1 LNHDA and CDR2 SQIVND (reference sequence). The CDR3 spans 17 residues. The CDR3: CASSIDTGLANTGELFF. The CDR3 coding sequence is TGTGCCAGTAGTATAGATACAGGGCTCGCGAACACCGGGGAGCTGTTTTTT.

The chain combines TRBV3-1 (or the pseudogene TRBV3-2) with TRBJ1-2; 7 bases map to TRBD1. In germline, CDR1 is LGHDT, CDR2 YNNKEL (reference sequence). Losses at the gene ends were 3 bases for V and 8 bases for J; bases not matched to a gene: 6. The CDR3 contains 13 residues. CDR3 loop: CASSHRRQGGYTF. CDR3 nucleotides: TGTGCCAGCAGCCACCGACGACAGGGAGGCTACACCTTC.

With respect to this clone: This specimen includes other DNA sequences encoding the same CDR3. CDR3: CASSYDNSNQPQHF. Written as DNA, the CDR3 is TGTGCCAGCAGTTACGACAATAGCAATCAGCCCCAGCATTTT. J is TRBJ1-5 and V is TRBV6-5; the D is unclear. V was clipped by 2 bases and J by 0 bases, with 5 bases between them. This CDR3 has 14 residues. CDR1 is MNHEY, CDR2 SVGAGI, per germline.

This chain connects TRBV29-1 to TRBJ1-1, with a weak D call TRBD1 (5 bases). Trimming pared 4 bases from V and 3 bases from J, leaving 12 bases between. The CDR3 sequence is 13 residues long. CDR1 SQVTM and CDR2 ANQGSEA come from the germline V gene. The CDR3 here is CSVAQGRYTEAFF. In DNA form, the CDR3 reads TGCAGCGTTGCGCAGGGCCGATACACTGAAGCTTTCTTT.

This clone has just a few counts. This rearrangement joins TRBV6-5 to TRBJ2-1; D is unclear. The V gene's germline CDR1 is MNHEY and CDR2 SVGAGI. Trimming took off 0 bases at V and 7 bases at J, with 13 bases between the two ends. The CDR3 totals 15 residues. For the CDR3, the DNA is TGTGCCAGCAGTTACTCGACATGGGCAACAAATGAGCAGTTCTTC. This encodes CASSYSTWATNEQFF.

This clone was seen a single time. This chain uses TRBV3-1 (or the pseudogene TRBV3-2) with TRBJ2-5; 7 nucleotides align to TRBD1. V lost 2 bases, J lost 2 bases, and 2 bases stayed unmatched. The CDR3 contains 14 residues. Germline CDR1 is LGHDT and CDR2 is YNNKEL (reference sequence). The DNA for the CDR3 is TGTGCCAGCAGCCAACGGGGACAGCAAGAGACCCAGTACTTC. It encodes CASSQRGQQETQYF.

V is TRBV19 and J is TRBJ1-2; D gene uncertain. The CDR3 totals 13 residues. Germline V CDR1 and CDR2: LNHDA, SQIVND (reference sequence). Trimming removed 4 bases at V and 5 bases at J, with 11 bases between. CDR3 region: CASSSGSVYGYTF. Here the CDR3 DNA reads TGTGCCAGTAGTAGCGGCAGTGTATATGGCTACACCTTC.

The V and J genes are TRBV14 and TRBJ1-6; 7 bases map to TRBD1. V shed 1 base, J shed 7 bases, and the junction held 7 bases outside the gene matches. Germline lookup yields CDR1 SGHDN and CDR2 FVKESK. CDR3 size: 16 residues. The CDR3 protein is CASSQASPGGNSPLHF. CDR3 sequence (DNA): TGTGCCAGCAGCCAAGCCTCCCCAGGGGGAAATTCACCCCTCCACTTT.

The V and J genes are TRBV30 and TRBJ2-1, with 10 bases fitting TRBD2. The junction had 0 bases not matched to a gene; V was cut back by 1 base and J by 3 bases. The CDR3 is 14 amino acids. CDR1 and CDR2 from the germline V gene are GTSNPN and SVGIG (reference sequence). The CDR3 loop reads CAWSGLAGYNEQFF. The CDR3 nucleotides read TGTGCCTGGAGTGGACTAGCGGGCTACAATGAGCAGTTCTTC.

The CDR3 nucleotides are TGTGCCAGCTCACCACAATTGGGACTAGCGGGGACTAGCACAGATACGCAGTATTTT. Protein product: CASSPQLGLAGTSTDTQYF. The chain joins TRBV18 to TRBJ2-3; 13 nucleotides align to TRBD2. The CDR3 contains 19 residues. The germline V gene encodes CDR1 KGHSH and CDR2 LQKENI. Trimming removed 1 base from V and 0 bases from J; junction bases left unmatched: 7.

The chain employs TRBV25-1 and TRBJ2-1; TRBD2 agrees at 12 bases. This CDR3 contains 16 residues. The V and J ends lost 6 bases and 7 bases, in that order; junction bases with no gene match: 10. Germline lookup yields CDR1 MGHDK and CDR2 SYGVNS. CDR3 coding DNA: TGTGCCAGCAGGAAGACGACTAGCGGGAGAATAAATGAGCAGTTCTTC. This translates into CASRKTTSGRINEQFF. Combining the CDR3 with reference TRBV25-1 and TRBJ2-1 gives the whole variable domain EADIYQTPRYLVIGTGKKITLECSQTMGHDKMYWYQQDPGMELHLIHYSYGVNSTEKGDLSSESTVSRIRTEHFPLTLESARPSHTSQYLCASRKTTSGRINEQFFGPGTRLTVL.

This clone has a single count. The chain recombines TRBV10-2 with TRBJ2-7, with TRBD2 matching 8 bases. This CDR3 is 15 amino acids long. The germline V gene has CDR1 WSHSY and CDR2 SAAADI. Trimming removed 0 bases from V and 1 base from J; junction bases left unmatched: 2. CDR3 loop: CASSESGLASYEQYF. The DNA for the CDR3 is TGCGCCAGCAGTGAGTCTGGACTAGCTTCCTACGAGCAGTACTTC.

The gene calls are TRBV5-1 and TRBJ2-2, with 9 bases matching TRBD1. J was trimmed by 5 bases and V by 3 bases; bases with no gene match: 14. The CDR3 has 18 residues. Germline lookup yields CDR1 SGHRS and CDR2 YFSETQ. The CDR3 loop reads CASSSPSGTGFRTGELFF. As DNA, the CDR3 is TGCGCCAGCAGCTCCCCTAGTGGGACAGGGTTTCGTACCGGGGAGCTGTTTTTT.

This clone appeared a single time. The rearrangement links TRBV5-1 to TRBJ2-5; TRBD2 aligns across 9 bases. CDR3 length: 16 amino acids. Germline loops: CDR1 SGHRS, CDR2 YFSETQ. The V segment lost 0 bases and the J segment 4 bases; nucleotides outside the gene matches: 7. CDR3 region: CASSLVAGGPRETQYF. For the CDR3, the DNA is TGCGCCAGCAGCTTGGTTGCGGGAGGGCCCAGAGAGACCCAGTACTTC.

The V gene is TRBV18, the J gene TRBJ2-1, with TRBD1 as a possible D gene (5 bases). The CDR3 is made up of 15 amino acids. Trimming stripped 3 bases from V and 5 bases from J, with 14 bases between. Germline CDR1 reads KGHSH; CDR2 reads LQKENI. CDR3 coding DNA: TGTGCCAGCTCACCCGACAGCACTCGTAACAATGAGCAGTTCTTC. Residues: CASSPDSTRNNEQFF.

The chain couples TRBV7-8 to TRBJ1-5, with 7 bases lining up with TRBD1. The CDR3 has 16 amino acids. In germline, CDR1 is SGHVS, CDR2 FQNEAQ. The V gene end was trimmed by 5 bases and the J gene end by 3 bases; junction bases not matched to a gene: 10. This CDR3 reads CASSGRTGPPNQPQHF. Written as DNA, the CDR3 is TGTGCCAGCAGCGGACGGACAGGACCCCCCAATCAGCCCCAGCATTTT. The complete variable domain, with remaining parts taken from reference TRBV7-8 and TRBJ1-5, reads GAGVSQSPRYKVAKRGQDVALRCDPISGHVSLFWYQQALGQGPEFLTYFQNEAQLDKSGLPSDRFFAERPEGSVSTLKIQRTQQEDSAVYLCASSGRTGPPNQPQHFGDGTRLSIL.

This clone was found once. The V call is TRBV9, the J call TRBJ1-5; 8 bases fit TRBD1. The CDR3 length is 13 residues. In germline, CDR1 is SGDLS, CDR2 YYNGEE. Trimming cost V 5 bases and J 5 bases; bases outside gene matches: 3. The CDR3 DNA sequence: TGTGCCAGCAGTCTGACAGGGGATCAGCCCCAGCATTTT. This translates into CASSLTGDQPQHF.

This chain links TRBV7-9 with TRBJ2-2; maybe TRBD2 (6 bases). The length of the CDR3 is 14 residues. CDR1 is SEHNR and CDR2 is FQNEAQ in the germline V gene (reference sequence). V was shortened by 3 bases and J by 7 bases, with 12 bases between the two germline ends. CDR3 sequence (DNA): TGTGCCAGCAGCTTTACGGGAGCAATCGGGGAGCTGTTTTTT. This translates into CASSFTGAIGELFF. Drawing the rest from reference TRBV7-9 and TRBJ2-2, the complete variable domain is DTGVSQNPRHKITKRGQNVTFRCDPISEHNRLYWYRQTLGQGPEFLTYFQNEAQLEKSRLLSDRFSAERPKGSFSTLEIQRTEQGDSAMYLCASSFTGAIGELFFGEGSRLTVL.